These 27 T cell receptor beta chains were all obtained from the same sample, sequenced in a study of T cell repertoires in MIS-A myocarditis (dated by TCRdb to between 2021 and 2024). Library prep was done by the immunoSEQ multiplex PCR assay. Sourced from immuneACCESS, this table was stored by TCRdb with only in-frame sequences that have V and J called. A share of the clones is absent; for the studies checked, an unresolved V gene accounts for under half, and the remainder has no known explanation. The sample table holds over 5,500 clones, of which 75% to 80% were seen once. The ten largest clones add up to 64% of the sample. The specimen was interventricular septum heart tissue obtained at autopsy. The cell subset or site label for this specimen denotes: cardiac tissue sample (left or right ventricle, interventricular septum, or pericardium). These receptors originate from a man younger than 30 with fulminant myocarditis from multisystem inflammatory syndrome in adults (MIS-A) after COVID-19.

This clone was detected only once. The chain recombines TRBV11-2 with TRBJ2-7, with D perhaps TRBD2 (8 bases). The V gene's germline CDR1 is SGHAT and CDR2 FQNNGV. The length of the CDR3 is 17 residues. V lost 1 base, J lost 0 bases, and 16 bases lay in between. DNA for the CDR3: TGTGCCAGCAGCTTAGGGACGGGGGGGACAGACTCCTACGAGCAGTACTTC. Translating gives CASSLGTGGTDSYEQYF.

The chain is built from TRBV27 and TRBJ1-5; 8 positions agree with TRBD1. Unmatched junction bases numbered 9, after V lost 6 bases and J lost 8 bases. CDR3 length equals 14 residues. Germline CDR1 MNHEY, CDR2 SMNVEV (reference sequence). DNA for the CDR3: TGTGCCAGCAGCCCGACAGGGGAAGACAAGCCCCAGCATTTT. Its translation is CASSPTGEDKPQHF.

This chain joins TRBV10-2 and TRBJ2-2; D ambiguous. CDR1 and CDR2 (germline): WSHSY, SAAADI. The CDR3 contains 18 residues. Between the trimmed V and J ends, which lost 0 bases and 0 bases, there was a span of 14 bases. CDR3 residues: CASSESSLGGTNTGELFF. The CDR3 nucleotides are TGCGCCAGCAGTGAGTCTTCTTTAGGTGGAACGAACACCGGGGAGCTGTTTTTT.

V is TRBV2 and J is TRBJ1-1, with a tentative D call TRBD1 (5 bases). The germline V gene encodes CDR1 SNHLY and CDR2 FYNNEI. CDR3 length equals 15 residues. Trimming took off 4 bases at V and 1 base at J, with 13 bases between the two ends. DNA of the CDR3: TGTGCCAGCAGTGTAGGCCAGGGCCGGAACACTGAAGCTTTCTTT. Translation: CASSVGQGRNTEAFF.

V usage is TRBV2 and J usage is TRBJ1-1; tentative D call: TRBD1 (5 bases). CDR3 length: 14 residues. The V gene lost 3 bases and the J gene lost 4 bases, with 12 bases spanning the gap. Germline assignment: CDR1 SNHLY and CDR2 FYNNEI. The CDR3 region has the DNA TGTGCCAGCAGTGACAGGGATAGGGGCACTGAAGCTTTCTTT. As protein: CASSDRDRGTEAFF.

The CDR3 nucleotides read TGTGCCAGCAGTCCTGACAGGGCACGACGGCCCTACGAGCAGTACTTC. Translation: CASSPDRARRPYEQYF. The chain has TRBV25-1 and TRBJ2-7; 7 bases are a match to TRBD1. The CDR3 length is 16 residues. The V gene end was trimmed by 5 bases and the J gene end by 2 bases; junction bases not matched to a gene: 12. CDR1 MGHDK and CDR2 SYGVNS come from the germline V gene.

This rearrangement joins TRBV18 to TRBJ2-7, with 7 bases matching TRBD1. This CDR3 is 14 amino acids long. The junction had 4 bases not matched to a gene; V was cut back by 4 bases and J by 1 base. CDR1 is KGHSH, CDR2 LQKENI, per germline. The CDR3 region has the DNA TGTGCCAGCTCACAACAGGGGTGGTCCTACGAGCAGTACTTC. It codes for CASSQQGWSYEQYF. Full variable domain (missing parts from reference TRBV18 and TRBJ2-7): NAGVMQNPRHLVRRRGQEARLRCSPMKGHSHVYWYRQLPEEGLKFMVYLQKENIIDESGMPKERFSAEFPKEGPSILRIQQVVRGDSAAYFCASSQQGWSYEQYFGPGTRLTVT.

This clone was detected once. The chain employs TRBV11-1 and TRBJ2-7; 7 bases are a match to TRBD2. The CDR3 extends over 16 amino acids. Trimming took 5 bases from V and 3 from J; bases not matched to a gene: 13. The germline CDR1 and CDR2 sequences are SGHAT and FQDESV (reference sequence). The CDR3 protein is CASSPRRGAGSYEQYF. Here the CDR3 DNA reads TGTGCCAGCAGCCCCCGGAGAGGAGCGGGAAGCTACGAGCAGTACTTC.

The chain has TRBV7-6 and TRBJ2-3, with TRBD2 matching 13 bases. Trimming took 5 bases from V and 3 from J; bases not matched to a gene: 5. Germline V CDR1 and CDR2: SGHVS, FNYEAQ. CDR3 length: 16 amino acids. CDR3 protein: CASSPGLAGETDTQYF. The CDR3 coding sequence is TGTGCCAGCAGCCCCGGACTAGCGGGGGAAACAGATACGCAGTATTTT.

The V gene is TRBV9, the J gene TRBJ2-5, with D possibly being TRBD1 or TRBD2 (5 bases each). Germline V gene data show CDR1 as SGDLS and CDR2 as YYNGEE. Trimming took off 5 bases at V and 7 bases at J, with 21 bases between the two ends. The CDR3 loop spans 15 amino acids. CDR3 sequence: CASSSPGPWGWTQYF. CDR3 bases: TGTGCCAGCAGTTCTCCGGGGCCCTGGGGGTGGACCCAGTACTTC.

The genes are TRBV9 and TRBJ2-1, with TRBD1 as a possible D gene (6 bases). The ends were cut back, 2 bases at V and 10 bases at J, with 19 bases in the middle. Germline V CDR1 and CDR2: SGDLS, YYNGEE. This CDR3 is 15 amino acids long. CDR3 sequence: CASSVSGTPGAEQFF. The CDR3 DNA reads TGTGCCAGCAGCGTGTCCGGGACACCCGGGGCCGAGCAGTTCTTC.

The chain has TRBV6-5 and TRBJ2-7; TRBD2 is a possible D gene (5 bases). The V gene lost 5 bases and the J gene lost 5 bases, with 10 bases spanning the gap. Looked up from germline, CDR1 is MNHEY and CDR2 is SVGAGI. The CDR3 sequence is 12 residues long. The CDR3 protein is CASSILANEQYF. CDR3 coding DNA: TGTGCCAGCAGTATTCTAGCAAACGAGCAGTACTTC.

The V gene is TRBV5-1, the J gene TRBJ2-1; no clear D. V gave up 1 base and J gave up 4 bases, with 12 bases separating them. CDR3 length equals 15 residues. The germline gives CDR1 SGHRS, CDR2 YFSETQ. CDR3 DNA: TGCGCCAGCAGCTTGTATAGCTCCTCTTACAATGAGCAGTTCTTC. This translates into CASSLYSSSYNEQFF.

The genes are TRBV6-5 and TRBJ2-6, with D perhaps assigned TRBD1 or TRBD2 (5 bases each). Germline CDR1 and CDR2: MNHEY and SVGAGI. CDR3 length: 15 residues. V was pared by 7 bases and J by 3 bases, with 13 bases between. The CDR3 sequence is CASMRGWDGANVLTF. The CDR3, as DNA: TGTGCCAGCATGAGGGGCTGGGATGGGGCCAACGTCCTGACTTTC.

A few counts support this clone. The gene calls are TRBV9 and TRBJ1-5; D unresolved. CDR3 length: 15 residues. Germline V CDR1 and CDR2: SGDLS, YYNGEE. Trimming shortened V by 2 bases and J by 2 bases, and 11 bases separated the two germline ends. The CDR3 sequence: CASSVSGVGNQPQHF. CDR3 bases: TGTGCCAGCAGCGTTAGTGGGGTTGGCAATCAGCCCCAGCATTTT.

This chain links TRBV5-6 with TRBJ1-1, with D possibly TRBD1 on 5 matching bases. CDR1 and CDR2 from the germline V gene are SGHDT and YYEEEE. V lost 0 bases, J lost 5 bases, and 14 bases lay in between. The CDR3 sequence is 15 residues long. The CDR3: CASSLVLVGGTEAFF. DNA of the CDR3: TGTGCCAGCAGCTTGGTATTAGTCGGGGGAACTGAAGCTTTCTTT.

To note about this clone: The junction and the germline gene differ at one end; a read error may be behind it. The J gene is TRBJ2-5, the V gene TRBV7-7; 11 bases line up with TRBD2. This CDR3 is built from 15 residues. In germline, CDR1 is SSHAT, CDR2 FNYEAQ (reference sequence). The CDR3 here is CASSYTSGGQETQYF. As DNA, the CDR3 is TGTGCTAGCAGTTACACTAGCGGGGGACAAGAGACCCAGTACTTC. The full variable domain, rest sourced from reference TRBV7-7 and TRBJ2-5, is GAGVSQSPRYKVTKRGQDVTLRCDPISSHATLYWYQQALGQGPEFLTYFNYEAQPDKSGLPSDRFSAERPEGSISTLTIQRTEQRDSAMYRCASSYTSGGQETQYFGPGTRLLVL.

V gene TRBV27 combines with J gene TRBJ2-7, with TRBD1 matching over 8 bases. The J segment lost 1 base and the V segment lost 4 bases, leaving 6 bases of the junction unmatched. Germline CDR1 is MNHEY and CDR2 is SMNVEV (reference sequence). CDR3 length: 15 amino acids. CDR3 bases: TGTGCCAGCAGTTCGGCAGGACAGGGTTCCTACGAGCAGTACTTC. Amino acids: CASSSAGQGSYEQYF.

This clone was observed a handful of times. This chain links TRBV6-6 with TRBJ1-1, with 7 bases fitting TRBD1. The CDR3 has 13 residues. Germline V gene sequence: CDR1 MNHNY, CDR2 SVGAGI (reference sequence). Losses at the gene ends were 8 bases for V and 4 bases for J; bases not matched to a gene: 7. The CDR3 bases are TGTGCCAGCTTAACAGGGGTGGGCACTGAAGCTTTCTTT. Protein product: CASLTGVGTEAFF.

The rearrangement links TRBV6-1 to TRBJ1-5; D is perhaps TRBD1 (6 bases). Trimming took 3 bases from V and 10 from J, leaving 13 bases between them. The germline gives CDR1 MNHNS, CDR2 SASEGT. The CDR3 is made up of 13 amino acids. The CDR3 DNA reads as TGTGCCAGCAGTGAGTTGAGGGGGGGACCCCAGCATTTT. Translating it yields CASSELRGGPQHF.

This rearrangement joins TRBV10-2 to TRBJ1-6; no clear D. The germline V and J ends were trimmed by 4 bases and 7 bases, with 11 bases remaining between them. Germline V CDR1 and CDR2: WSHSY, SAAADI. There are 14 residues in the CDR3. DNA for the CDR3: TGCGCCAGCAGTGCATCTAATTACAATTCACCCCTCCACTTT. This translates into CASSASNYNSPLHF.

This clone has just a few counts. The chain links TRBV19 to TRBJ1-1; no firm D call. The germline V and J ends were trimmed by 1 base and 8 bases, with 8 bases remaining between them. The CDR3 covers 12 residues. The germline CDR1 and CDR2 sequences are LNHDA and SQIVND (reference sequence). The CDR3 DNA follows: TGTGCCAGTAGTATAGGGCTAGGAGAAGCTTTCTTT. This gives the protein CASSIGLGEAFF.

This clone was recorded a few times. The chain has TRBV2 and TRBJ2-1; TRBD2 is a possible D gene (6 bases). CDR1 SNHLY and CDR2 FYNNEI come from the germline V gene. Trimming pared 4 bases from V and 12 bases from J, leaving 10 bases between. The CDR3 spans 11 residues. The chain's CDR3 is CASSGGNRQFF. In DNA, the CDR3 is TGTGCCAGCAGTGGCGGGAATCGGCAGTTCTTC.

A single count supports this clone. The J gene is TRBJ2-1, the V gene TRBV11-2, with 10 bases matching TRBD1. The length of the CDR3 is 16 residues. Germline V CDR1 and CDR2: SGHAT, FQNNGV. The ends lost 5 bases at V and 7 bases at J; junction bases unmatched: 11. The CDR3 protein is CASSVGGTGVVNEQFF. The CDR3 coding sequence is TGTGCCAGCAGCGTGGGGGGGACAGGGGTTGTAAATGAGCAGTTCTTC.

The chain's CDR3 is CAWSRGTGGEGNQPQHF. CDR3 DNA: TGTGCCTGGAGTCGGGGGACAGGGGGCGAGGGCAATCAGCCCCAGCATTTT. The chain is built from TRBV30 and TRBJ1-5, with 12 positions matching TRBD1. This CDR3 has 17 amino acids. The V gene's germline CDR1 is GTSNPN and CDR2 SVGIG (reference sequence). After removal of 2 bases from V and 2 bases from J, the junction contained 7 bases not matched to a gene.

The chain is built from TRBV30 and TRBJ2-1, with TRBD2 matching over 7 bases. V lost 0 bases to trimming and J lost 4 bases; unmatched junction nucleotides: 12. Germline values: CDR1 GTSNPN, CDR2 SVGIG (reference sequence). The CDR3 is made up of 17 amino acids. The CDR3 protein is CAWSVRGLPSGYNEQFF. The CDR3 bases are TGTGCCTGGAGTGTACGAGGTTTGCCTAGCGGATACAATGAGCAGTTCTTC.

The chain couples TRBV7-9 to TRBJ1-2; TRBD1 agrees at 11 bases. This CDR3 has 15 residues. V shed 5 bases and J 7 bases; nucleotides not matched to a gene: 9. Germline CDR1 is SEHNR and CDR2 is FQNEAQ (reference sequence). The CDR3 protein is CASSKGQGAVSGYTF. As DNA, the CDR3 is TGTGCCAGCAGCAAAGGACAGGGGGCTGTTAGTGGCTACACCTTC.